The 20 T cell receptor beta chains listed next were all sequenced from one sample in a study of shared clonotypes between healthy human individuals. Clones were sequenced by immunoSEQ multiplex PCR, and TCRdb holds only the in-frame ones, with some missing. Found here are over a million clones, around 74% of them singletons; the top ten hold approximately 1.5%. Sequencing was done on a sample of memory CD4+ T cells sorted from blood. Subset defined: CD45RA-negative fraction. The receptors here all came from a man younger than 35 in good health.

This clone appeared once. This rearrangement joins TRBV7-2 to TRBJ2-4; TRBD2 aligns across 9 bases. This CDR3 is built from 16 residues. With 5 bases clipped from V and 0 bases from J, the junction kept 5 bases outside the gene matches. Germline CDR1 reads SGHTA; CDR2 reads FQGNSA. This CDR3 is CASSPSGALAKNIQYF. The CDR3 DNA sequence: TGTGCCAGCAGCCCTAGCGGGGCACTAGCCAAAAACATTCAGTACTTC.

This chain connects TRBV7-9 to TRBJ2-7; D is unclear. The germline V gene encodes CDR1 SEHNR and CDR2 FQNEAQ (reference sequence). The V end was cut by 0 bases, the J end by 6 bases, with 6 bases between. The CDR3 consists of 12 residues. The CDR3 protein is CASSLAIGEQYF. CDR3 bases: TGTGCCAGCAGCTTAGCGATTGGCGAGCAGTACTTC.

Here the CDR3 DNA reads TGTGCCAGCAGCCGGGACAGGGGGACGGAGACCCAGTACTTC. As protein: CASSRDRGTETQYF. The rearrangement uses TRBV7-9 and TRBJ2-5; TRBD1 matches at 11 bases. Germline CDR1 and CDR2: SEHNR and FQNEAQ (reference sequence). With 5 bases clipped from V and 5 bases from J, the junction kept 4 bases outside the gene matches. CDR3 length: 14 residues.

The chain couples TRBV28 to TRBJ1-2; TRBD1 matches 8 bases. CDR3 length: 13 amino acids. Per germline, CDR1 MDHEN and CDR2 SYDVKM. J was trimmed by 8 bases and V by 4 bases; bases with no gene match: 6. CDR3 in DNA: TGTGCCAGCAGTTCATCGGACAGGGTGGGCTACACCTTC. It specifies CASSSSDRVGYTF.

The CDR3 DNA reads TGCGCCAGCAGCTTGAAGGGACAGGGAGGGACTGAAGCTTTCTTT. Translated, it gives CASSLKGQGGTEAFF. The V and J genes are TRBV5-1 and TRBJ1-1, with 9 nucleotides matching TRBD1. From germline, CDR1 is SGHRS and CDR2 YFSETQ. The V segment lost 1 base and the J segment 5 bases; nucleotides outside the gene matches: 6. This CDR3 has 15 residues.

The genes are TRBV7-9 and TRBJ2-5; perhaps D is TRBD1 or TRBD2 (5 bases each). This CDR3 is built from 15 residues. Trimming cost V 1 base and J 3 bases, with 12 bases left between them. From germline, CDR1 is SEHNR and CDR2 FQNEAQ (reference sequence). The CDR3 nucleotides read TGTGCCAGCAGCTTAGGTGTCGGGACGGAAGAGACCCAGTACTTC. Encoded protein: CASSLGVGTEETQYF.

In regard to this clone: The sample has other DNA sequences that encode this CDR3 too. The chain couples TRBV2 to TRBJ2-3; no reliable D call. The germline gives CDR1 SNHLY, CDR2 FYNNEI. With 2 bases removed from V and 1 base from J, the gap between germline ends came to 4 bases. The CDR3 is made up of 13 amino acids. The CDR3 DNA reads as TGTGCCAGCAGTGAAAGAGGCACAGATACGCAGTATTTT. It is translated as CASSERGTDTQYF.

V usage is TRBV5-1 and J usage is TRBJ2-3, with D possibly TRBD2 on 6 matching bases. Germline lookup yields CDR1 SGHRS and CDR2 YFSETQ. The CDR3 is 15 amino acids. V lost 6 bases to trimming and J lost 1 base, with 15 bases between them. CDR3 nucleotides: TGCGCCAGCACGGCGGTGGAGCGGGGCACAGATACGCAGTATTTT. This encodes CASTAVERGTDTQYF.

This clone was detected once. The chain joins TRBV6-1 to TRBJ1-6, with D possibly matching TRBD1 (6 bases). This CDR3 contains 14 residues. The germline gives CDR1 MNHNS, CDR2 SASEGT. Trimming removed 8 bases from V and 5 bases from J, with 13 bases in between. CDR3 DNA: TGTGCCAGCGGAAGACAGGACCATAATTCACCCCTCCACTTT. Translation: CASGRQDHNSPLHF.

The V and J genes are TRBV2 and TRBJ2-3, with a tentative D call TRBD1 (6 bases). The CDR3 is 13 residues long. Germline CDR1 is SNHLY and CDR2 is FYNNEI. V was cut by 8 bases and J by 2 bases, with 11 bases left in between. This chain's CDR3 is CASLRDITDTQYF. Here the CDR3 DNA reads TGTGCCAGCCTCCGGGACATCACAGATACGCAGTATTTT.

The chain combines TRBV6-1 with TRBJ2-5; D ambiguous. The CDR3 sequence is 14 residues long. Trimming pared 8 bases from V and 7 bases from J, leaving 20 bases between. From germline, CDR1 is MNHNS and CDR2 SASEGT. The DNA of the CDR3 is TGTGCCAGCGGGCAGCCGGGTCTCTTAGGGACCCAGTACTTC. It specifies CASGQPGLLGTQYF.

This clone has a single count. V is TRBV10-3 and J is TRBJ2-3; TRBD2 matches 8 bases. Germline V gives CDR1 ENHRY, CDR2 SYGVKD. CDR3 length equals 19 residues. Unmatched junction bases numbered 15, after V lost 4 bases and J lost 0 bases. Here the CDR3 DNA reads TGTGCCATCAGTGGTGTCGGCGGGGGGAGGTCTGGGAGCACAGATACGCAGTATTTT. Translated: CAISGVGGGRSGSTDTQYF.

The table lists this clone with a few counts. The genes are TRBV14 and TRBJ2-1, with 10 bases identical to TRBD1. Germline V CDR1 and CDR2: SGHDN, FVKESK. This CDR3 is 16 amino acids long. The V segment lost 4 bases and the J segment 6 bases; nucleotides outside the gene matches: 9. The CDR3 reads CASSPTGGRVINEQFF. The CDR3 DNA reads TGTGCCAGCAGCCCGACAGGGGGCCGCGTCATCAATGAGCAGTTCTTC.

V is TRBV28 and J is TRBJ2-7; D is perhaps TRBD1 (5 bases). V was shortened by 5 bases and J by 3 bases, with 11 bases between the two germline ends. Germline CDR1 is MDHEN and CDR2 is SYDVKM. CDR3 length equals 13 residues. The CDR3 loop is CASSKTGRYEQYF. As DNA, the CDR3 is TGTGCCAGCAGTAAAACAGGCCGCTACGAGCAGTACTTC.

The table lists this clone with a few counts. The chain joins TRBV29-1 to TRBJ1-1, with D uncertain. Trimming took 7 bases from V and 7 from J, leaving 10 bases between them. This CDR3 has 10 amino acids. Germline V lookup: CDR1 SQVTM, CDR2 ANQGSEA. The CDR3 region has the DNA TGCAGCGGGGGAGACGGTGAAGCTTTCTTT. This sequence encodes CSGGDGEAFF.

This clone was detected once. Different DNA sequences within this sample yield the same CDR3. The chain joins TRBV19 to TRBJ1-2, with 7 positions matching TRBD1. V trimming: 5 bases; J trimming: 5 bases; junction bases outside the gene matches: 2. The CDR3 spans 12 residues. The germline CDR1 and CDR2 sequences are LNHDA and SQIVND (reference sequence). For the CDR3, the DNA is TGTGCCAGTAGTCGACAGGGTTATGGCTACACCTTC. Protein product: CASSRQGYGYTF.

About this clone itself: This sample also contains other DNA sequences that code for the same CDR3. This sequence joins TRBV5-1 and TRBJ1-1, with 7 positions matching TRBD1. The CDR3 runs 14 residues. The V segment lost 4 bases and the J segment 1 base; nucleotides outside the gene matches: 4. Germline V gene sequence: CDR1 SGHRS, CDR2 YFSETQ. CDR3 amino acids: CASSLGQKNTEAFF. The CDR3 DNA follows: TGCGCCAGCAGCCTGGGACAGAAGAACACTGAAGCTTTCTTT.

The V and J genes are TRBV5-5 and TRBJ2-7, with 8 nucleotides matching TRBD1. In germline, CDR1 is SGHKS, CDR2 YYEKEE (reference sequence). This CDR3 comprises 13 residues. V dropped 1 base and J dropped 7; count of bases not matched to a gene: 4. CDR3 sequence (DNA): TGTGCCAGCAGCTTGCCAGGGGGCGGTGAGCAGTACTTC. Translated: CASSLPGGGEQYF.

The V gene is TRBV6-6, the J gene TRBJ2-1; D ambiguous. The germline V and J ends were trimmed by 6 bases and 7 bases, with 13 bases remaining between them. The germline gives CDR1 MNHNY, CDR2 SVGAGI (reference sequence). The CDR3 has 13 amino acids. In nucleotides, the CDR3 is TGTGCCAGCAGCGTTCTGGGGAAGAATGAGCAGTTCTTC. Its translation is CASSVLGKNEQFF.

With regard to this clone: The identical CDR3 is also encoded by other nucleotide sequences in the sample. The DNA of the CDR3 is TGTGCCAGCAGTCCAGGGACAGGCAATCAGCCCCAGCATTTT. Its translation: CASSPGTGNQPQHF. The chain recombines TRBV27 with TRBJ1-5, with TRBD1 identical over 7 bases. This CDR3 spans 14 amino acids. Germline CDR1 reads MNHEY; CDR2 reads SMNVEV (reference sequence). Trimming took 5 bases from V and 2 from J; bases not matched to a gene: 3.